The TCR beta chain under discussion was sequenced for a study of molecular identifiers for immune sequencing clone quantification. Study-level points and caveats: Reportedly, one cell's Jurkat TCR RNA was detected within 1,100,000 naive CD8 cells.

Previously published methods and listed TCR primers were used for the bulk TCR libraries. TCRdb recomputed calls from the PCR reads with MiXCR, one row per CDR3 protein. The sample shows about 640,000 distinct CDR3 sequences, just under 20% of them seen only once. To note about this clonotype: Antigen: not known.

Germline-derived CDR1 and CDR2 are SGHDT and YYEEEE. This CDR3 has 22 amino acids. V dropped 4 bases and J dropped 0 bases, with 31 bases sitting between them. CD8+CD4-CCR7+CD45RA+ sorting gave the naive CD8 T cells. The sequenced sample was naive CD8+ T cells from blood, with Jurkat cell RNA spiked in. Sample subset: FACS-sorted CD8+CD4-CCR7+CD45RA+ naive T cells. The V call is TRBV5-6, the J call TRBJ1-4, with D maybe TRBD1 (5 bases). This sequence was found in a human donor in good health. Some libraries in this study had Jurkat cell RNA spiked in. CDR3 loop: CASSRTSWDVTSRKSTNEKLFF. CDR3 bases: TGTGCCAGCAGCCGAACATCGTGGGACGTCACGTCCCGAAAGTCAACTAATGAAAAACTGTTTTTT. The full variable domain, with the rest looked up from reference TRBV5-6 and TRBJ1-4, is DAGVTQSPTHLIKTRGQQVTLRCSPKSGHDTVSWYQQALGQGPQFIFQYYEEEERQRGNFPDRFSGHQFPNYSSELNVNALLLGDSALYLCASSRTSWDVTSRKSTNEKLFFGSGTQLSVL.